The 11 T cell receptor beta chains below all came from one sample that was sequenced in a study of tumor-infiltrating lymphocytes in primary liver carcinoma. Co-extraction yielded RNA and DNA from around 20-30 mg of unsorted bulk tissue. The authors made TCR beta cDNA from around 500 ng total RNA with a constant-region primer. Three nested multiplex PCR rounds of slightly modified ARM-PCR generated TCR beta libraries. It was with TRBV1-TRBV30 forward primers and a C-beta reverse primer that the first two PCR rounds were run, at 10 cycles each. From the multiplex PCR reads, TCRdb called clonotypes with MiXCR, one entry per CDR3 protein. The data hold 100,000 or so distinct CDR3 sequences, with approximately 78% observed a single time. Sequenced: liver tumor tissue from sampling region 3. The subset denotes: tumor region T3, left-lateral pole. The receptor set was obtained from a man between 35 and 55 years old with primary liver carcinoma and hepatitis B virus infection.

Of note for this clonotype: The final CDR3 position lacks the conserved phenylalanine or tryptophan, pointing to a likely read error. The chain employs TRBV6-5 and TRBJ2-1, with no clear D. The CDR3 sequence is 11 residues long. CDR1 and CDR2 (germline): MNHEY, SVGAGI. The CDR3 protein is CSSSYVDEQFL. CDR3 DNA sequence: TGTTCCAGCAGTTACGTGGATGAGCAGTTCCTC.

About this clonotype: Mismatch with germline at one junction end may stem from a read error. This rearrangement joins TRBV11-1 to TRBJ2-4; TRBD2 aligns across 10 bases. The CDR3 loop spans 17 amino acids. Germline values: CDR1 SGHAT, CDR2 FQDESV (reference sequence). DNA of the CDR3: TGTGCCAGTAGCTTTCCCGGGACTAGCGCGACCAAAAACTTTCAGTGCTTC. Translating it yields CASSFPGTSATKNFQCF.

CDR3 protein: CASSLPRTYRKAHETQYF. CDR3 sequence (DNA): TGTGCCAGCAGCTTACCAAGGACTTACCGAAAGGCACATGAGACCCAGTACTTC. This chain connects TRBV5-4 to TRBJ2-5, with D tentatively TRBD2 (5 bases). Per germline, CDR1 SGHNT and CDR2 YYREEE (reference sequence). Trimming cost V 2 bases and J 5 bases, with 25 bases left between them. The length of the CDR3 is 18 residues.

On this clonotype: This may be a read error: a much more frequent sequence differs by one nucleotide. The missing conserved phenylalanine or tryptophan at the end of this CDR3 makes a read error likely. The chain is built from TRBV28 and TRBJ1-4, with a possible D match to TRBD1 (5 bases). The CDR3 extends over 13 amino acids. V was clipped by 7 bases and J by 5 bases, with 11 bases between them. The germline V gene has CDR1 MDHEN and CDR2 SYDVKM. The CDR3 region has the DNA TGTGCCAGCACCGGGACGGCGAATGAAAAACTGTTTTTA. Residues: CASTGTANEKLFL.

In regard to this clonotype: A much larger clonotype is one base distant, so this may be a read error. V gene TRBV28 combines with J gene TRBJ2-5; either TRBD1 or TRBD2 may fit D (5 bases each). This CDR3 comprises 14 residues. The germline V gene has CDR1 MDHEN and CDR2 SYDVKM. In DNA, the CDR3 is TGTTCCAGCTTCGCCGAGGGGAACCAAGAGACCCAGTACTTC. It is translated as CSSFAEGNQETQYF.

Of note for this clonotype: One end of the junction is discordant with germline, which a read error may explain. The chain employs TRBV12-3 or TRBV12-4 and TRBJ2-5; D is undetermined. The CDR3 is 13 residues long. CDR3 sequence (DNA): TGTACCAGCAGCCGAAACGTGACAGAGACCCAGTACTTC. Amino acid sequence: CTSSRNVTETQYF.

This clonotype was detected only a few times. A junction boundary mismatches the germline segment, possibly from a read error. The CDR3 DNA is TGTGCTAGCATACCCACAGGGGTTCTGGGCAATGAACAGTTCTTC. Translation gives CASIPTGVLGNEQFF. The chain employs TRBV11-1 and TRBJ2-1; 7 nucleotides agree with TRBD1. Germline-derived CDR1 and CDR2 are SGHAT and FQDESV (reference sequence). CDR3 length: 15 amino acids.

Comments on this clonotype: The CDR3 does not close with the conserved phenylalanine or tryptophan, likely indicating a read error. The chain has TRBV4-1 and TRBJ1-1; possible D gene TRBD1, 6 bases. The CDR3 contains 17 residues. CDR1 is MGHRA and CDR2 is YSYEKL in the germline V gene. The CDR3 spells CASSQDSQTSDSLEAFS. CDR3 nucleotides: TGCGCCAGTAGCCAAGATTCGCAGACCTCGGACAGCCTTGAAGCTTTCTCT.

Comments on this clonotype: The junction departs from germline at one end; a sequencing error may be responsible. This chain joins TRBV11-3 and TRBJ1-5; D might be TRBD1 (6 bases). CDR1 and CDR2 from the germline V gene are SGHNT and YENEEA. There are 15 residues in the CDR3. The CDR3 DNA sequence: TGTGCCAGTAGCTTAGATCTGGGGGCGGCACAACCCCGGCATTTT. Amino acids: CASSLDLGAAQPRHF.

For this clonotype: A junction end diverges from the germline sequence, so it may reflect a read error. The V gene is TRBV30, the J gene TRBJ2-7, with 7 bases lining up with TRBD2. This CDR3 is built from 15 residues. CDR1 is GTSNPN, CDR2 SVGIG, per germline (reference sequence). Here the CDR3 reads CAWSLRAAGTYEQYF. DNA of the CDR3: TGTGCCTGGAGCCTACGGGCAGCGGGAACCTACGAGCAGTATTTC.

Comment on this clonotype: The junction shows a germline mismatch at one end, possibly a read error. The chain has TRBV5-6 and TRBJ1-5; D call uncertain. Germline V lookup: CDR1 SGHDT, CDR2 YYEEEE. The CDR3 is 14 amino acids. CDR3 sequence (DNA): TGTGTCAGCAGCTTGTGGTTCAACAATCAGCCCCAGCATTTT. It is translated as CVSSLWFNNQPQHF.